These 3 T cell receptor beta chains came from one sample sequenced in a study of regulatory T cells in long-lasting Graves disease. CDR3-region Arm-PCR and iRepertoire HTBI primers produced the TCR beta libraries. TCRdb re-analysed the multiplex PCR reads in MiXCR, keeping a single row per CDR3 protein. The table lists roughly 700,000 distinct CDR3 sequences, roughly 30% of them singletons. The time point denotes: persistent/refractory GD, antithyroid drugs over 5 years with positive TRAb. Scientists built the TCR library using RNA that was extracted from PBMCs. The sequenced sample was peripheral blood mononuclear cells (PBMCs), obtained when the disease was refractory, from a patient treated with antithyroid drugs. All receptors derive from a female donor with Graves disease.

Turning to this clonotype: A much more abundant neighbour one base away suggests this may be a read error. This likely comes from a read error, as the CDR3 has no conserved phenylalanine or tryptophan at its end. The chain combines TRBV2 with TRBJ2-7; no firm D call. Trimming took 6 bases from V and 10 from J, leaving 13 bases between them. The CDR3 has 11 amino acids. Germline CDR1 and CDR2: SNHLY and FYNNEI. For the CDR3, the DNA is TGTGCCAGCAGGTTTTATATCGAACAGTACTAC. Residues: CASRFYIEQYY.

This clonotype was seen more than once but under ten times. This CDR3 is CASSYSPSAVWGPGNTIYF. DNA of the CDR3: TGTGCCAGCAGTTACTCTCCTTCGGCAGTATGGGGGCCTGGAAACACCATATATTTT. The chain joins TRBV6-2 or TRBV6-3 to TRBJ1-3; possible D gene TRBD1, 6 bases. Germline V CDR1 and CDR2: MNHEY, SVGEGT. CDR3 size: 19 residues. Trimming pared 0 bases from V and 2 bases from J, leaving 20 bases between.

This clonotype showed up just a few times. J is TRBJ2-2 and V is TRBV11-3; no clear D. There are 15 residues in the CDR3. CDR1 and CDR2 (germline): SGHNT, YENEEA. V was shortened by 9 bases and J by 4 bases, with 18 bases between the two germline ends. The CDR3 loop reads CASSSPIALTGELFF. The CDR3 DNA follows: TGTGCCAGTAGTTCCCCCATTGCACTCACCGGGGAGCTGTTTTTT.